This entry lists 15 T cell receptor beta chains sequenced from one sample in a study of identifying expanded T cells in peripheral blood. Clones were read by immunoSEQ multiplex PCR, and TCRdb kept only the in-frame ones, dropping some. The sample gives about 82,000 clones, roughly 89% of which show up once; roughly 7% is in the top ten. Source material: blood. The receptor set was obtained from a person aged 18 to 69 in good health.

This chain links TRBV10-3 with TRBJ1-3; D gene ambiguous. This CDR3 is 14 amino acids long. The germline V gene encodes CDR1 ENHRY and CDR2 SYGVKD. Trimming cost V 5 bases and J 2 bases, with 10 bases left between them. The CDR3 loop is CAISTSLTGNTIYF. In DNA form, the CDR3 reads TGTGCCATCAGTACCTCCCTCACTGGAAACACCATATATTTT.

The chain carries TRBV19 and TRBJ1-1; no clear D gene. Trimming pared 0 bases from V and 6 bases from J, leaving 11 bases between. The CDR3 has 14 amino acids. Per germline, CDR1 LNHDA and CDR2 SQIVND (reference sequence). DNA for the CDR3: TGTGCCAGTAGTATAGATCCCGGGGTCGCTGAAGCTTTCTTT. Protein product: CASSIDPGVAEAFF.

The rearrangement uses TRBV7-2 and TRBJ2-1; a possible D gene is TRBD1 (5 bases). The ends were cut back, 1 base at V and 9 bases at J, with 13 bases in the middle. The CDR3 contains 14 residues. From germline, CDR1 is SGHTA and CDR2 FQGNSA. The CDR3 DNA sequence: TGTGCCAGCAGCTTAGTTCAGGGTTACGGTGAGCAGTTCTTC. Protein: CASSLVQGYGEQFF.

A few counts support this clone. The chain couples TRBV4-2 to TRBJ1-5; 8 bases are a match to TRBD1. V trimming: 1 base; J trimming: 4 bases; junction bases outside the gene matches: 0. The CDR3 is 14 residues long. Germline V lookup: CDR1 LGHNA, CDR2 YNFKEQ. Here the CDR3 DNA reads TGTGCCAGCAGCCAAGGGACAGGGAATCAGCCCCAGCATTTT. Translation gives CASSQGTGNQPQHF.

The chain has TRBV5-4 and TRBJ1-1; 7 nucleotides agree with TRBD1. The CDR3 covers 12 residues. The ends lost 4 bases at V and 6 bases at J; junction bases unmatched: 3. CDR1 and CDR2 (germline): SGHNT, YYREEE (reference sequence). CDR3 protein: CASSGDRAEAFF. The CDR3 bases are TGTGCCAGCAGCGGTGACAGGGCTGAAGCTTTCTTT.

The chain employs TRBV18 and TRBJ2-7, with D maybe TRBD1 (5 bases). The CDR3 is made up of 13 amino acids. Per germline, CDR1 KGHSH and CDR2 LQKENI. V gave up 0 bases and J gave up 6 bases, with 9 bases separating them. The DNA for the CDR3 is TGTGCCAGCTCACCACCGGCAGGGTCCGAGCAGTACTTC. Translated, it gives CASSPPAGSEQYF.

This clone appeared a single time. This sequence joins TRBV27 and TRBJ1-6; 7 nucleotides match TRBD1. Germline V CDR1 and CDR2: MNHEY, SMNVEV (reference sequence). J gave up 7 bases and V 0 bases, and 6 bases lay outside the gene matches. The CDR3 is 16 amino acids. CDR3 sequence: CASSLSSPGGNSPLHF. The CDR3 DNA follows: TGTGCCAGCAGTTTATCTTCGCCAGGGGGAAATTCACCCCTCCACTTT.

V and J are TRBV5-6 and TRBJ2-7, with a weak D call TRBD1 (5 bases). This CDR3 has 15 residues. The germline gives CDR1 SGHDT, CDR2 YYEEEE. Trimming cost V 3 bases and J 0 bases, with 13 bases left between them. The chain's CDR3 is CASSSFDRSSYEQYF. DNA for the CDR3: TGTGCCAGCAGCTCGTTCGACAGAAGCTCCTACGAGCAGTACTTC. Combining the CDR3 with reference TRBV5-6 and TRBJ2-7 gives the whole variable domain DAGVTQSPTHLIKTRGQQVTLRCSPKSGHDTVSWYQQALGQGPQFIFQYYEEEERQRGNFPDRFSGHQFPNYSSELNVNALLLGDSALYLCASSSFDRSSYEQYFGPGTRLTVT.

The V gene is TRBV11-2, the J gene TRBJ1-3; TRBD1 is a possible D gene (5 bases). This CDR3 contains 18 residues. Germline assignment: CDR1 SGHAT and CDR2 FQNNGV. The V and J ends lost 0 bases and 2 bases respectively, with 17 bases between them. The CDR3, as DNA: TGTGCCAGCAGCTTAGAGGGGGACGGGGGGACTCCTGGAAACACCATATATTTT. It specifies CASSLEGDGGTPGNTIYF.

This chain connects TRBV30 to TRBJ1-5; possible D gene TRBD1, 6 bases. V lost 3 bases, J lost 6 bases, and 24 bases lay in between. The germline V gene encodes CDR1 GTSNPN and CDR2 SVGIG (reference sequence). The CDR3 length is 17 residues. CDR3 nucleotides: TGTGCCTGGAGCCGGATAACGTCAGGGGCCCCCGGTCAGCCCCAGCATTTT. Amino acid sequence: CAWSRITSGAPGQPQHF.

The gene calls are TRBV19 and TRBJ2-7; tentatively, D is TRBD1 (5 bases). Germline V CDR1 and CDR2: LNHDA, SQIVND (reference sequence). Trimming pared 3 bases from V and 3 bases from J, leaving 15 bases between. CDR3 size: 15 residues. The CDR3 protein is CASSISGQGVYEQYF. CDR3 bases: TGTGCCAGTAGTATTTCAGGGCAGGGCGTCTACGAGCAGTACTTC. The whole variable domain, filled in from reference TRBV19 and TRBJ2-7, reads DGGITQSPKYLFRKEGQNVTLSCEQNLNHDAMYWYRQDPGQGLRLIYYSQIVNDFQKGDIAEGYSVSREKKESFPLTVTSAQKNPTAFYLCASSISGQGVYEQYFGPGTRLTVT.

The chain is built from TRBV5-1 and TRBJ2-7, with D tentatively TRBD1 or TRBD2 (5 bases each). CDR3 length equals 13 residues. CDR1 SGHRS and CDR2 YFSETQ come from the germline V gene. The V and J ends lost 0 bases and 4 bases respectively, with 8 bases between them. Here the CDR3 DNA reads TGCGCCAGCAGCTTGGCGGGACGGTACGAGCAGTACTTC. It yields the protein CASSLAGRYEQYF.

V is TRBV18 and J is TRBJ2-1, with D tentatively TRBD1 or TRBD2 (5 bases each). The CDR3 extends over 14 amino acids. From germline, CDR1 is KGHSH and CDR2 LQKENI. V was shortened by 3 bases and J by 5 bases, with 11 bases between the two germline ends. The CDR3 region is CASSPPGPDNEQFF. The DNA for the CDR3 is TGTGCCAGCTCACCCCCGGGACCCGACAATGAGCAGTTCTTC.

The chain is built from TRBV7-9 and TRBJ1-1; the D gene is possibly TRBD1 (5 bases). Trimming removed 4 bases from V and 1 base from J, with 19 bases in between. Germline CDR1 SEHNR, CDR2 FQNEAQ (reference sequence). The CDR3 contains 17 residues. The DNA of the CDR3 is TGTGCCAGCAGCTCCCGGGGGATAGGGTATGGGAACACTGAAGCTTTCTTT. Amino acids: CASSSRGIGYGNTEAFF.

The chain carries TRBV9 and TRBJ1-2, with D possibly being TRBD1 (5 bases). Trimming took 3 bases from V and 4 from J, leaving 10 bases between them. Germline loops: CDR1 SGDLS, CDR2 YYNGEE. The CDR3 sequence is 13 residues long. CDR3 DNA: TGTGCCAGCAGCGCGGGGGGTGGCTATGGCTACACCTTC. Amino acid sequence: CASSAGGGYGYTF.